The 30 T cell receptor beta chains listed next were all sequenced from one sample in a study of cytomegalovirus exposure and HLA in healthy donors. 60 Vbeta and 13 Jbeta primers were used in PCR. Clones were read by immunoSEQ multiplex PCR, and TCRdb kept only the in-frame ones, dropping some. The sample shows hundreds of thousands of clones, approximately 84% of them seen only once. Sequenced material: PBMCs. The receptors were sampled from a woman aged 40 to 55 in good health and CMV-seronegative.

The rearrangement joins TRBV14 to TRBJ2-4; D gene ambiguous. The germline CDR1 and CDR2 sequences are SGHDN and FVKESK. This CDR3 comprises 15 residues. V was shortened by 2 bases and J by 6 bases, with 14 bases between the two germline ends. In nucleotides, the CDR3 is TGTGCCAGCAGCCAACAGGCCCCTCCCGGAAACATTCAGTACTTC. This gives the protein CASSQQAPPGNIQYF.

The rearrangement uses TRBV9 and TRBJ2-2; TRBD2 matches 9 bases. From germline, CDR1 is SGDLS and CDR2 YYNGEE. V lost 0 bases and J lost 6; bases outside the gene matches: 9. This CDR3 contains 17 residues. The chain's CDR3 is CASSVAGSGGISGELFF. The CDR3 DNA reads TGTGCCAGCAGCGTAGCTGGGAGCGGGGGGATTTCCGGGGAGCTGTTTTTT.

J is TRBJ1-1 and V is TRBV28; D may be TRBD1 (6 bases). With 3 bases removed from V and 3 bases from J, the gap between germline ends came to 8 bases. The CDR3 runs 13 residues. Germline-derived CDR1 and CDR2 are MDHEN and SYDVKM. CDR3 bases: TGTGCCAGCAGTTTCCGGACAGACACTGAAGCTTTCTTT. Translating it yields CASSFRTDTEAFF. The entire variable domain, with the rest obtained from reference TRBV28 and TRBJ1-1, is as follows: DVKVTQSSRYLVKRTGEKVFLECVQDMDHENMFWYRQDPGLGLRLIYFSYDVKMKEKGDIPEGYSVSREKKERFSLILESASTNQTSMYLCASSFRTDTEAFFGQGTRLTVV.

V and J are TRBV6-5 and TRBJ1-5; tentative D call: TRBD1 (5 bases). Germline CDR1 is MNHEY and CDR2 is SVGAGI. V lost 5 bases and J lost 2, with 10 bases in between. CDR3 length equals 14 residues. The CDR3 is CASSRTSGNQPQHF. In DNA form, the CDR3 reads TGTGCCAGCAGTAGGACATCCGGCAATCAGCCCCAGCATTTT.

This clone came up a few times. CDR3 nucleotides: TGTGCCAGCAGCCAAGGACAGGATAGGGCCGACACTGAAGCTTTCTTT. This translates into CASSQGQDRADTEAFF. This chain joins TRBV5-4 and TRBJ1-1, with TRBD1 identical over 7 bases. Per germline, CDR1 SGHNT and CDR2 YYREEE (reference sequence). This CDR3 spans 16 amino acids. The V gene end was trimmed by 4 bases and the J gene end by 3 bases; junction bases not matched to a gene: 12. The full variable domain, in which reference TRBV5-4 and TRBJ1-1 provide the parts outside the CDR3, is ETGVTQSPTHLIKTRGQQVTLRCSSQSGHNTVSWYQQALGQGPQFIFQYYREEENGRGNFPPRFSGLQFPNYSSELNVNALELDDSALYLCASSQGQDRADTEAFFGQGTRLTVV.

This clone was seen a few times. The V and J genes are TRBV7-2 and TRBJ2-1; D ambiguous. This CDR3 contains 15 residues. Per the germline V gene, CDR1 is SGHTA and CDR2 is FQGNSA. Trimming removed 2 bases from V and 7 bases from J, with 15 bases in between. The CDR3 DNA is TGTGCCAGCAGCTTATCGAATACGCTTGAGAATGAGCAGTTCTTC. Translating it yields CASSLSNTLENEQFF.

V is TRBV4-2 and J is TRBJ2-7, with 8 bases fitting TRBD1. The germline V gene has CDR1 LGHNA and CDR2 YNFKEQ. The CDR3 is 15 residues long. V lost 2 bases and J lost 0; bases outside the gene matches: 3. For the CDR3, the DNA is TGTGCCAGCAGCCAATGGGACAGGTCCTCCTACGAGCAGTACTTC. This gives the protein CASSQWDRSSYEQYF.

This chain uses TRBV7-6 with TRBJ2-2, with TRBD2 matching over 8 bases. The length of the CDR3 is 14 residues. The germline V gene encodes CDR1 SGHVS and CDR2 FNYEAQ. Trimming at V came to 7 bases and at J to 5 bases, leaving 6 bases not matched to a gene. The CDR3 reads CASNGGAVTGELFF. The DNA of the CDR3 is TGTGCCAGCAACGGGGGGGCCGTAACCGGGGAGCTGTTTTTT.

The chain has TRBV4-1 and TRBJ2-5; TRBD1 matches 8 bases. The J call may be in error: the DNA end matches TRBJ2-7 better. This CDR3 region has 17 residues. From germline, CDR1 is MGHRA and CDR2 YSYEKL. The DNA of the CDR3 is TGCGCCAGCAGCCAACAAGGACAGGGAAAAACCCCCTACGAGCAGTACTTC. Its translation: CASSQQGQGKTPYEQYF.

The chain combines TRBV10-2 with TRBJ2-7; D may be TRBD2 (6 bases). CDR1 is WSHSY and CDR2 is SAAADI in the germline V gene. V shed 0 bases and J shed 0 bases, with 12 bases lying between them. CDR3 length: 16 residues. The CDR3 DNA is TGCGCCAGCAGTGAGTCTCGGGACGGGAGCTCCTACGAGCAGTACTTC. Translated, it gives CASSESRDGSSYEQYF.

Remarks on this clone: One junction end disagrees with the germline gene, perhaps due to a read error. The rearrangement uses TRBV29-1 and TRBJ2-5, with D possibly TRBD2 on 6 matching bases. Germline V gene data show CDR1 as SQVTM and CDR2 as ANQGSEA. This CDR3 region has 15 residues. The CDR3 is CSVRHRDSAPEAQYF. CDR3 bases: TGCAGCGTTAGGCATCGGGACTCCGCCCCAGAGGCCCAGTACTTC. Complete variable domain (other parts from reference TRBV29-1 and TRBJ2-5): SAVISQKPSRDICQRGTSLTIQCQVDSQVTMMFWYRQQPGQSLTLIATANQGSEATYESGFVIDKFPISRPNLTFSTLTVSNMSPEDSSIYLCSVRHRDSAPEAQYFGPGTRLLVL.

The chain employs TRBV7-3 and TRBJ2-2; TRBD1 agrees at 7 bases. Germline CDR1 and CDR2: SGHTA and FQGTGA. This CDR3 is 17 amino acids long. The J segment lost 0 bases and the V segment lost 0 bases, leaving 4 bases of the junction unmatched. CDR3 nucleotides: TGTGCCAGCAGCTTAACCGTAGGGACAGCGAACACCGGGGAGCTGTTTTTT. This gives the protein CASSLTVGTANTGELFF.

This CDR3 is CASSLTGDYGYTF. In nucleotides, the CDR3 is TGTGCCAGCAGCTTAACGGGGGATTATGGCTACACCTTC. The chain has TRBV5-8 and TRBJ1-2; maybe TRBD1 (5 bases). V was cut by 2 bases and J by 5 bases, with 10 bases left in between. The germline V gene encodes CDR1 SGHTS and CDR2 YDEGEE. The CDR3 is made up of 13 amino acids. Combining the CDR3 with reference TRBV5-8 and TRBJ1-2 gives the whole variable domain EAGVTQSPTHLIKTRGQQATLRCSPISGHTSVYWYQQALGLGLQFLLWYDEGEERNRGNFPPRFSGRQFPNYSSELNVNALELEDSALYLCASSLTGDYGYTFGSGTRLTVV.

The chain has TRBV6-6 and TRBJ1-1, with 7 bases aligning to TRBD1. Germline CDR1 is MNHNY and CDR2 is SVGAGI (reference sequence). The ends lost 0 bases at V and 6 bases at J; junction bases unmatched: 10. The CDR3 runs to 16 residues. The CDR3 loop is CASSYSSTGEKPEAFF. The CDR3 DNA reads TGTGCCAGCAGTTACTCGAGTACAGGGGAGAAACCTGAAGCTTTCTTT.

This chain joins TRBV29-1 and TRBJ2-7, with D maybe TRBD1 (6 bases). With 5 bases removed from V and 2 bases from J, the gap between germline ends came to 13 bases. Germline assignment: CDR1 SQVTM and CDR2 ANQGSEA. CDR3 length: 13 residues. The DNA for the CDR3 is TGCAGCGTTAGGGACACCTCAACCTACGAGCAGTACTTC. As protein: CSVRDTSTYEQYF.

V usage is TRBV27 and J usage is TRBJ2-2, with a possible D match to TRBD2 (5 bases). The germline gives CDR1 MNHEY, CDR2 SMNVEV (reference sequence). The CDR3 has 16 amino acids. V was shortened by 6 bases and J by 0 bases, with 14 bases between the two germline ends. CDR3 sequence reads: CASSIHRTSNTGELFF. CDR3 nucleotides: TGTGCCAGCAGCATCCATAGGACTTCGAACACCGGGGAGCTGTTTTTT.

This clone appeared a few times. The chain combines TRBV10-3 with TRBJ2-5, with D perhaps TRBD1 (6 bases). Germline-derived CDR1 and CDR2 are ENHRY and SYGVKD. This CDR3 is 14 amino acids long. With 2 bases removed from V and 2 bases from J, the gap between germline ends came to 9 bases. CDR3 DNA sequence: TGTGCCATCAGTGAGATCGGGACACAAGAGACCCAGTACTTC. It yields the protein CAISEIGTQETQYF.

This chain uses TRBV4-3 with TRBJ2-1; possible D gene TRBD1, 5 bases. Trimming took off 0 bases at V and 4 bases at J, with 10 bases between the two ends. The V gene's germline CDR1 is LGHNA and CDR2 YSLEER. This CDR3 has 15 amino acids. Written as DNA, the CDR3 is TGCGCCAGCAGCCAAGAGCCTCGACAGTACAATGAGCAGTTCTTC. It specifies CASSQEPRQYNEQFF.

This clone came up once. This chain connects TRBV30 to TRBJ1-6, with D hard to call. The germline gives CDR1 GTSNPN, CDR2 SVGIG (reference sequence). Trimming took 0 bases from V and 11 from J, leaving 14 bases between them. The CDR3 has 14 residues. The CDR3 loop is CAWSVGGFGTPLHF. The CDR3 region has the DNA TGTGCCTGGAGTGTAGGAGGGTTCGGAACACCCCTCCACTTT.

The chain is built from TRBV11-3 and TRBJ2-2, with 8 bases matching TRBD2. Germline lookup yields CDR1 SGHNT and CDR2 YENEEA. The CDR3 is made up of 15 amino acids. V shed 9 bases and J 6 bases; nucleotides not matched to a gene: 12. DNA of the CDR3: TGTGCCAGTTCGGTTGTAGCGGGGAGGGCCGGGGAGCTGTTTTTT. It translates to CASSVVAGRAGELFF.

This clone was observed a few times. V usage is TRBV7-8 and J usage is TRBJ2-6; TRBD2 agrees at 14 bases. CDR1 and CDR2 from the germline V gene are SGHVS and FQNEAQ. With 5 bases clipped from V and 0 bases from J, the junction kept 3 bases outside the gene matches. CDR3 size: 18 residues. The DNA for the CDR3 is TGTGCCAGCAGCGTCGGGACTAGCGGGGGCTCTGGGGCCAACGTCCTGACTTTC. It encodes CASSVGTSGGSGANVLTF.

The rearrangement links TRBV6-1 to TRBJ1-2; 9 bases map to TRBD1. CDR1 and CDR2 from the germline V gene are MNHNS and SASEGT. The V segment lost 4 bases and the J segment 8 bases; nucleotides outside the gene matches: 5. The CDR3 consists of 13 residues. DNA of the CDR3: TGTGCCAGCAGTGTTCAGGACAGGGGAGGCTACACCTTC. It codes for CASSVQDRGGYTF.

This clone was counted a single time. This rearrangement joins TRBV28 to TRBJ2-2, with D maybe TRBD2 (6 bases). The CDR3 totals 14 residues. Deletions cut 8 bases from V and 3 bases from J, with 13 bases between. Looked up from germline, CDR1 is MDHEN and CDR2 is SYDVKM. DNA of the CDR3: TGTGCCAGCCTAACCGCGGGGCACACCGGGGAGCTGTTTTTT. This translates into CASLTAGHTGELFF.

This chain connects TRBV19 to TRBJ2-5; TRBD1 matches at 10 bases. Germline lookup yields CDR1 LNHDA and CDR2 SQIVND (reference sequence). With V trimmed by 7 bases and J by 1 base, 9 bases remained unmatched. The CDR3 is 16 amino acids. This chain's CDR3 is CASTSRRDRGQETQYF. CDR3 in DNA: TGTGCCAGTACCTCTCGCCGGGACAGGGGCCAAGAGACCCAGTACTTC. The variable domain in full, with the rest retrieved from reference TRBV19 and TRBJ2-5, is DGGITQSPKYLFRKEGQNVTLSCEQNLNHDAMYWYRQDPGQGLRLIYYSQIVNDFQKGDIAEGYSVSREKKESFPLTVTSAQKNPTAFYLCASTSRRDRGQETQYFGPGTRLLVL.

This rearrangement joins TRBV18 to TRBJ1-1, with 10 positions matching TRBD1. The CDR3 extends over 18 amino acids. The V gene end was trimmed by 3 bases and the J gene end by 0 bases; junction bases not matched to a gene: 10. CDR1 is KGHSH, CDR2 LQKENI, per germline. CDR3 sequence (DNA): TGTGCCAGCTCACCCCGGGACAGGGGCACAATTTTGAACACTGAAGCTTTCTTT. Protein product: CASSPRDRGTILNTEAFF. Together with reference TRBV18 and TRBJ1-1, the CDR3 gives the full variable domain: NAGVMQNPRHLVRRRGQEARLRCSPMKGHSHVYWYRQLPEEGLKFMVYLQKENIIDESGMPKERFSAEFPKEGPSILRIQQVVRGDSAAYFCASSPRDRGTILNTEAFFGQGTRLTVV.

This clone was counted only a few times. The V and J genes are TRBV4-3 and TRBJ2-7, with 9 bases aligning to TRBD1. The CDR3 spans 14 residues. Germline values: CDR1 LGHNA, CDR2 YSLEER. With 3 bases clipped from V and 3 bases from J, the junction kept 3 bases outside the gene matches. CDR3 amino acids: CASSQGTGIYEQYF. The CDR3 coding sequence is TGCGCCAGCAGCCAGGGGACAGGGATCTACGAGCAGTACTTC.

The sample holds a few counts of this clone. V is TRBV29-1 and J is TRBJ2-2, with a weak D call TRBD1 (5 bases). V shed 5 bases and J shed 2 bases, with 9 bases lying between them. Germline CDR1 and CDR2: SQVTM and ANQGSEA. This CDR3 is 13 amino acids long. The CDR3 is CSVSRVNTGELFF. CDR3 nucleotides: TGCAGCGTTTCCAGGGTTAACACCGGGGAGCTGTTTTTT.

CDR3 protein: CASSWRQGQPQHF. Here the CDR3 DNA reads TGTGCCAGCAGTTGGAGACAGGGTCAGCCCCAGCATTTT. The chain employs TRBV27 and TRBJ1-5; 7 bases fit TRBD1. The V segment lost 4 bases and the J segment 6 bases; nucleotides outside the gene matches: 3. Germline V gene sequence: CDR1 MNHEY, CDR2 SMNVEV (reference sequence). The CDR3 loop spans 13 amino acids.

The sample holds one count of this clone. V usage is TRBV29-1 and J usage is TRBJ2-1, with D perhaps matching TRBD2 (6 bases). The CDR3 has 15 amino acids. The germline CDR1 and CDR2 sequences are SQVTM and ANQGSEA. V lost 2 bases and J lost 7, with 18 bases in between. As DNA, the CDR3 is TGCAGCGTTGAACCTAACGGGGGATTTTCAAATGAGCAGTTCTTC. Protein sequence: CSVEPNGGFSNEQFF.

The V call is TRBV4-1, the J call TRBJ2-5; 8 bases map to TRBD1. Germline assignment: CDR1 MGHRA and CDR2 YSYEKL. This CDR3 contains 16 residues. V lost 0 bases and J lost 3; bases outside the gene matches: 6. The CDR3 region is CASSQEPGGREETQYF. Written as DNA, the CDR3 is TGCGCCAGCAGCCAAGAACCAGGGGGCAGGGAAGAGACCCAGTACTTC.